These 18 T cell receptor beta chains came from one sample sequenced in a study of T cell repertoires in aging, cancer and after chemotherapy. Amplification of TCR beta used genomic DNA extracted from peripheral blood. TRB rearrangements spanning V, D and J were amplified using mixed TRB-A/B primers. TCRdb analysed the multiplex PCR reads with MiXCR anew, one entry per CDR3 protein. The sample yields around 1,800 distinct CDR3 sequences, 36% seen once. Input material: blood. The receptors stem from a human donor with a solid tumor.

This clonotype came up a few times. The chain is built from TRBV15 and TRBJ1-2; 8 bases are shared with TRBD1. The V segment lost 0 bases and the J segment 5 bases; nucleotides outside the gene matches: 8. CDR1 is LNHNV and CDR2 is YYDKDF in the germline V gene (reference sequence). The CDR3 is made up of 16 amino acids. CDR3 loop: CATSRDSPDRVYGYTF. The CDR3 nucleotides are TGTGCCACCAGCAGAGACTCTCCGGACAGGGTGTATGGCTACACCTTC. Complete variable domain (other parts from reference TRBV15 and TRBJ1-2): DAMVIQNPRYQVTQFGKPVTLSCSQTLNHNVMYWYQQKSSQAPKLLFHYYDKDFNNEADTPDNFQSRRPNTSFCFLDIRSPGLGDTAMYLCATSRDSPDRVYGYTFGSGTRLTVV.

The genes are TRBV5-6 and TRBJ2-1, with 11 bases matching TRBD2. CDR3 size: 15 residues. V gave up 3 bases and J gave up 8 bases; unmatched junction bases: 7. Germline CDR1 and CDR2: SGHDT and YYEEEE. The chain's CDR3 is CASSSGLAVTYEQFF. The DNA for the CDR3 is TGTGCCAGCAGCTCGGGACTAGCGGTAACTTATGAGCAGTTCTTC.

The chain combines TRBV7-2 with TRBJ2-1; TRBD2 matches 10 bases. The ends lost 6 bases at V and 7 bases at J; junction bases unmatched: 6. There are 14 residues in the CDR3. The germline gives CDR1 SGHTA, CDR2 FQGNSA. The DNA for the CDR3 is TGTGCCAGCAGGTGGACTAGCGGCCGAAATGAGCAGTTCTTC. Protein product: CASRWTSGRNEQFF.

CDR3 in DNA: TGTGCCAGCAGACTGGGCCCCACCCAAGAGACCCAGTACTTC. Its translation is CASRLGPTQETQYF. The V and J genes are TRBV6-6 and TRBJ2-5, with D unclear. The CDR3 totals 14 residues. The V end was cut by 6 bases, the J end by 1 base, with 12 bases between. Germline-derived CDR1 and CDR2 are MNHNY and SVGAGI (reference sequence).

The rearrangement links TRBV20-1 to TRBJ1-5, with a weak D call TRBD1 (6 bases). Germline V gives CDR1 DFQATT, CDR2 SNEGSKA (reference sequence). The length of the CDR3 is 17 residues. V lost 2 bases to trimming and J lost 0 bases, with 17 bases between them. This chain's CDR3 is CSARQLGGGHSNQPQHF. In DNA, the CDR3 is TGCAGTGCTAGACAGCTCGGGGGGGGACATAGCAATCAGCCCCAGCATTTT.

The chain links TRBV6-1 to TRBJ2-3; maybe TRBD2 (5 bases). The germline V gene encodes CDR1 MNHNS and CDR2 SASEGT. This CDR3 has 12 residues. Trimming cost V 8 bases and J 5 bases, with 11 bases left between them. CDR3 region: CASVRAGDTQYF. CDR3 nucleotide sequence: TGTGCCAGCGTAAGGGCGGGAGATACGCAGTATTTT.

The sample holds one count of this clonotype. The chain recombines TRBV6-1 with TRBJ2-6; D remains unclear. This CDR3 has 14 amino acids. V was clipped by 2 bases and J by 2 bases, with 4 bases between them. The germline gives CDR1 MNHNS, CDR2 SASEGT. This CDR3 reads CASSETPGANVLTF. The CDR3, as DNA: TGTGCCAGCAGTGAAACCCCTGGGGCCAACGTCCTGACTTTC.

This clonotype was seen a few times. The V call is TRBV5-5, the J call TRBJ1-5; the match to TRBD1 covers 11 bases. V gave up 4 bases and J gave up 2 bases; unmatched junction bases: 5. Looked up from germline, CDR1 is SGHKS and CDR2 is YYEKEE (reference sequence). This CDR3 contains 16 residues. CDR3 sequence reads: CASSLGTGGGNQPQHF. The CDR3 nucleotides read TGTGCCAGCAGCCTGGGGACAGGGGGAGGCAATCAGCCCCAGCATTTT.

V usage is TRBV20-1 and J usage is TRBJ1-1; D perhaps matches TRBD1 (6 bases). The CDR3 spans 15 residues. V lost 3 bases, J lost 4 bases, and 18 bases lay in between. The germline CDR1 and CDR2 sequences are DFQATT and SNEGSKA (reference sequence). CDR3 residues: CSASGGAPGVTEAFF. In DNA, the CDR3 is TGCAGTGCTAGCGGGGGGGCGCCGGGTGTCACTGAAGCTTTCTTT.

The chain is built from TRBV10-3 and TRBJ2-4; a possible D gene is TRBD1 (6 bases). Germline CDR1 and CDR2: ENHRY and SYGVKD. The CDR3 sequence is 14 residues long. V dropped 3 bases and J dropped 5 bases, with 11 bases sitting between them. The CDR3 reads CAISEQGLQNIQYF. The CDR3 nucleotides are TGTGCCATCAGTGAACAGGGTCTCCAAAACATTCAGTACTTC.

The chain recombines TRBV6-4 with TRBJ2-1, with TRBD2 matching 7 bases. CDR3 length equals 13 residues. Germline V gene lookup returns CDR1 MRHNA and CDR2 SNTAGT. V trimming: 0 bases; J trimming: 9 bases; junction bases outside the gene matches: 2. DNA for the CDR3: TGTGCCAGCAGTGACTCCCCGGGGGGTGAGCAGTTCTTC. Protein sequence: CASSDSPGGEQFF.

This clonotype was counted between two and nine times. The chain couples TRBV7-9 to TRBJ2-3; tentative D call: TRBD1 (5 bases). The V end lost 6 bases, the J end lost 0 bases, and 16 bases lay between the germline ends. CDR1 is SEHNR and CDR2 is FQNEAQ in the germline V gene (reference sequence). This CDR3 has 16 amino acids. The CDR3 DNA reads as TGTGCCAGCAGAACCAACAATAGGGGAAGCACAGATACGCAGTATTTT. Its protein product is CASRTNNRGSTDTQYF.

The chain carries TRBV7-9 and TRBJ1-1; D perhaps matches TRBD1 (6 bases). CDR1 and CDR2 from the germline V gene are SEHNR and FQNEAQ (reference sequence). Deletions cut 6 bases from V and 7 bases from J, with 15 bases between. The CDR3 extends over 13 amino acids. CDR3 loop: CASSNFNRDEAFF. The CDR3 DNA sequence: TGTGCCAGCAGTAACTTTAACAGGGATGAAGCTTTCTTT.

This clonotype turned up a few times. The chain is built from TRBV29-1 and TRBJ1-2; no firm D call. In germline, CDR1 is SQVTM, CDR2 ANQGSEA. Trimming cost V 4 bases and J 5 bases, with 14 bases left between them. This CDR3 comprises 13 residues. CDR3: CSVGADPLYGYTF. DNA for the CDR3: TGCAGCGTTGGAGCGGACCCTCTTTATGGCTACACCTTC.

V is TRBV7-9 and J is TRBJ2-3; the D gene is possibly TRBD1 (6 bases). V was trimmed by 5 bases and J by 4 bases, leaving 10 bases between them. The CDR3 consists of 13 residues. Looked up from germline, CDR1 is SEHNR and CDR2 is FQNEAQ (reference sequence). The CDR3 loop is CASSNSGADTQYF. DNA for the CDR3: TGTGCCAGCAGCAACTCAGGGGCAGATACGCAGTATTTT.

This clonotype turned up a few times. The chain is built from TRBV6-1 and TRBJ1-4; 7 bases line up with TRBD1. CDR1 and CDR2 (germline): MNHNS, SASEGT. The CDR3 length is 16 residues. Unmatched junction bases numbered 7, after V lost 2 bases and J lost 4 bases. The CDR3 bases are TGTGCCAGCAGTGAATGGGGGGGACAGCTTAATGAAAAACTGTTTTTT. It is translated as CASSEWGGQLNEKLFF.

This clonotype was picked up a small number of times. The chain carries TRBV7-9 and TRBJ2-7, with D possibly being TRBD2 (7 bases). V was trimmed by 5 bases and J by 3 bases, leaving 14 bases between them. CDR3 length equals 14 residues. CDR1 is SEHNR, CDR2 FQNEAQ, per germline (reference sequence). CDR3: CASSPLGGGYEQYV. The CDR3 nucleotides read TGTGCCAGCAGCCCCCTAGGGGGGGGCTACGAGCAGTACGTC.

V usage is TRBV10-1 and J usage is TRBJ2-1; 9 nucleotides agree with TRBD2. The CDR3 consists of 14 residues. From germline, CDR1 is WNHNN and CDR2 SYGVQD (reference sequence). The ends lost 4 bases at V and 4 bases at J; junction bases unmatched: 2. In DNA form, the CDR3 reads TGCGCCAGCAGTGCAGCGGGGGGATACAATGAGCAGTTCTTC. Translation: CASSAAGGYNEQFF.